This T cell receptor beta chain was found in a study of cytomegalovirus exposure and HLA in healthy donors. From germline, CDR1 is ENHRY and CDR2 SYGVKD. Trimming cost V 4 bases and J 2 bases, with 15 bases left between them. CDR3 length: 16 amino acids. In regard to this clone: Its antigen is as yet unknown.

Primers: 60 Vbeta forward and 13 Jbeta reverse. Using immunoSEQ multiplex PCR, the repertoire was profiled, and TCRdb retains in-frame clones only, with some absent. The sample shows fewer than 150,000 clones, more than 60% of them seen only once. Study findings and constraints: Approximately 160 TCR beta chains were listed as cytomegalovirus-associated.

This receptor was taken from a woman between 40 and 50 years old in good health and CMV-seronegative. The chain recombines TRBV10-3 with TRBJ2-1, with D tentatively TRBD2 (5 bases). Sequenced input: PBMCs. CDR3 in amino acids: CAISGGLAVAYNEQFF. The DNA of the CDR3 is TGTGCCATCAGTGGAGGCCTAGCCGTAGCCTACAATGAGCAGTTCTTC.